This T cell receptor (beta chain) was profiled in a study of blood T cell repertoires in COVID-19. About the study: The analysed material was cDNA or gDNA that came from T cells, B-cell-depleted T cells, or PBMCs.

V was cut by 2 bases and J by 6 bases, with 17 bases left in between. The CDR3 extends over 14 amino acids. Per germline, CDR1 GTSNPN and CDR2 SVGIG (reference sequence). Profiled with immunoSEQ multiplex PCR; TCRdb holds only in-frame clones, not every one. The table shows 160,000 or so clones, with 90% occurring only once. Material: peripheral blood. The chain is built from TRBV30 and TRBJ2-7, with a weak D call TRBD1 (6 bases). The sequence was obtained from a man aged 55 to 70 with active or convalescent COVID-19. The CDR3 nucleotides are TGTGCCTGGAGTACCCTTAGAAGACAGGTCGAGCAGTACTTC. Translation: CAWSTLRRQVEQYF.